This T cell receptor (beta chain) was sequenced for a study of CD8+ T cells in alopecia areata. Findings and caveats of the study: Researchers report lesional scalp, most notably alopecia totalis/universalis, outstripped normal scalp in clonality. Unlike in mice, where it was clearer, TCR sharing across patients was less clear, possibly HLA-related. When scalp samples are sequenced, resident alphabeta T cells of normal skin are also captured.

This clone was seen repeatedly, ten times or more. Its target is not known. The gene symbols are mouse symbols. Extracted RNA was reverse transcribed into cDNA, the sequencing template. Measured with immunoSEQ multiplex PCR; TCRdb has only the in-frame clones, and not every one. The repertoire consists of more than 90,000 clones, none detected only once. The sample taken for sequencing was lesional skin. The clonotype originates from a C3H/HeJ mouse with alopecia areata. For the strain, the MHC haplotype given is H2-k.

CDR3 region: CASSPLGLSYEQYF. The sequenced CDR3 bases are TGTGCCAGCAGTCCCCTCGGACTGAGCTAT. The rearrangement joins TRBV13-3 to TRBJ2-7, with D tentatively TRBD2 (6 bases). The CDR3 end is not reached by the read, which stops 4 residues before it; the germline J gene fills it in. V lost 4 bases and J 3 bases, leaving 14 bases between the germline ends. Germline lookup yields CDR1 NNHDY and CDR2 SYVADS. This CDR3 is built from 14 residues.